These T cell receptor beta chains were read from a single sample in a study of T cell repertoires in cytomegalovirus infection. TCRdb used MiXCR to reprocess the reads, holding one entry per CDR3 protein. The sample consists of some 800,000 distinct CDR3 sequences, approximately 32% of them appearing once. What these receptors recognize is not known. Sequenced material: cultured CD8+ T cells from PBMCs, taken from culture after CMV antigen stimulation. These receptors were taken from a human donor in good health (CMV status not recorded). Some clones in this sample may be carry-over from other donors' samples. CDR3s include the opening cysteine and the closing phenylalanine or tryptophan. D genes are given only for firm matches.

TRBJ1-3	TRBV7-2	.	CASSLVSGPSGNTIYF
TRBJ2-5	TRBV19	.	CASGSGPLLYQETQYF
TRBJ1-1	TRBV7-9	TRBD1	CASSPTGGPGDTEAFF
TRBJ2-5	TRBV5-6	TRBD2	CASSNGGGYQETQYF
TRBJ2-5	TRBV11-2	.	CASSLSLGETQYF
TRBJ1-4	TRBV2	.	CASLIEGGGNEKLFF
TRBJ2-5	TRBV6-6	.	CASSDPGHILQETQYF
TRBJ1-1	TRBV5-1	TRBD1	CASSTMRQGVENTEAFF
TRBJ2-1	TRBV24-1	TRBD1	CATSDLNSGTVYNEQFF
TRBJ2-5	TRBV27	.	CASSTRGIRETQYF
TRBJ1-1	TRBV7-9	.	CASSFQGFPNTEAFF
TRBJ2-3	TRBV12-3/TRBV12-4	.	CASSPEVGVMTDTQYF
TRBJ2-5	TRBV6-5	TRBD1	CASSYPGTGGNQETQYF
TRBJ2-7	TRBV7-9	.	CASSQGQPYEQYF
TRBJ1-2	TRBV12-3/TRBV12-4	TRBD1	CASSATGVGYGYTF
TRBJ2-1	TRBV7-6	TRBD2	CASSPAGGGDYNEQFF
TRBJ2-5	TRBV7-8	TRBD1	CASSFGTGGGYTQYF
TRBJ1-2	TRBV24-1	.	CATSDSRQIPLRGYTF
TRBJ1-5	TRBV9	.	CASSVPLDPTESNQPQHF
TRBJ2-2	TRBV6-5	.	CASSYSARANTGELFF
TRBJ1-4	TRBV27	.	CASSPRGPTNEKLFF
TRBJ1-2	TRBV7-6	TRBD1	CASSPGQPTYGYTF
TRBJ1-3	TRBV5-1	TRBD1	CASSLDPDRLGNTIYF
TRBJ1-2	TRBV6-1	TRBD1	CANEKTGEYGYTF
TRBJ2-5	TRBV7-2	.	CASSLMEYGQDTILQETQYF
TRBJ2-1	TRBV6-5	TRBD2	CASSYSASGGNNEQFF
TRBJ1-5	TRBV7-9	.	CASSAKGWDSNQPQHF
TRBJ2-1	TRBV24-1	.	CATSDFRANNEQFF
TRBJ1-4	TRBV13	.	CASSSADGVATNEKLFF
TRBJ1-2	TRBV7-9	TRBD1	CASSLTGGDGYTF
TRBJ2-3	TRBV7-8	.	CASSGPGGTDTQYF
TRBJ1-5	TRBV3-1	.	CASSYTGYGLLNQPQHF
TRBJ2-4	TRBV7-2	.	CASSPEGGWGLNIQYF
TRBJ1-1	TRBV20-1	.	CSAGRDPNTEAFF
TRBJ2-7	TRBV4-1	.	CASSQESLFGVSYEQYF
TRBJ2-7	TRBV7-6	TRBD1	CASSLSRGQEQYF